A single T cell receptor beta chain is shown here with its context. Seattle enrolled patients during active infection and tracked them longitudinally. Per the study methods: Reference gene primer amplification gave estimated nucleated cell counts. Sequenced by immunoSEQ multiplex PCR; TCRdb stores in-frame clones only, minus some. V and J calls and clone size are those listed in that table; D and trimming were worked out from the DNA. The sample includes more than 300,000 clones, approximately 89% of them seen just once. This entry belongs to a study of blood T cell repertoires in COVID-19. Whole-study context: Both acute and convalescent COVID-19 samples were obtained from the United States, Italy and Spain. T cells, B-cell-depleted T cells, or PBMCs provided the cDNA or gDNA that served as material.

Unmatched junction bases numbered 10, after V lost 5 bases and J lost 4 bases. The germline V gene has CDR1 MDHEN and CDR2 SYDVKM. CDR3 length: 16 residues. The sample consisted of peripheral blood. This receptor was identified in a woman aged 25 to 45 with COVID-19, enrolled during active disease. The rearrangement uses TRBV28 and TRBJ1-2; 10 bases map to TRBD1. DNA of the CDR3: TGTGCCAGCAGTAATAACCTGGGACAGGGGAGCTATGGCTACACCTTC. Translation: CASSNNLGQGSYGYTF.